The clone carrying this T cell receptor (beta chain) was picked up a small number of times. Its target is unknown. RNA transcripts were the template for amplifying TCR beta CDR3 regions. RT-PCR in the first round (using the HTBI primer set) targeted the TCR CDR3. Each CDR3 protein gets one entry after TCRdb re-called the multiplex PCR reads with MiXCR. The repertoire holds 250,000 to 300,000 distinct CDR3 sequences, with 10% to 15% as singletons. It was less than 13 ml of fresh peripheral blood that supplied the PBMCs. These data come from a study of T cells in Graves' hyperthyroidism and ophthalmopathy. Whole-study results and caveats: Blood also held most thyroid clonotypes expanded beyond 0.001.

The material sequenced was blood. This clonotype was sampled from a woman in her thirties with Graves' hyperthyroidism that later progressed to Graves' ophthalmopathy.

CDR3 bases: TGCGCCAGCAGCTTGGTCGGGAGTGGGCCAGTGGAGACCCAGTACTTC. This sequence encodes CASSLVGSGPVETQYF. J is TRBJ2-5 and V is TRBV5-1; D may be TRBD2 (6 bases). The V end was cut by 0 bases, the J end by 5 bases, with 17 bases between. The germline gives CDR1 SGHRS, CDR2 YFSETQ. The length of the CDR3 is 16 residues.